Included here is one T cell receptor (beta chain) sequence, with context. Its antigen is still unknown. There are 15 residues in the CDR3. The germline V gene encodes CDR1 SGHRS and CDR2 YFSETQ. Germline trimming cut 4 bases from V and 1 base from J; bases unmatched to any gene: 3. The sample comes from a study of identical twins. Whole-study results and caveats: Invariant MAIT and iNKT cells may have partly biased zero-insertion analyses. Some out-of-frame alpha sequences were shared by twins, and these showed excess low generation probability.

With template switching, a universal primer site was added, and the cDNA carried unique molecular identifiers. TCRdb re-derived calls from the 5' RACE reads in MiXCR, one entry per CDR3 protein. The sample lists under 300,000 distinct CDR3 sequences, 12% occurring once. These data were likewise used in another study, on yellow fever vaccine responses in identical twins. From that second work: The T cell response to vaccination in identical twins was reportedly partly convergent and partly personalized.

The chain uses TRBV5-1 and TRBJ2-5; TRBD2 matches at 11 bases. The sequencing sample was made of memory (CD45RO+) T cells sorted from blood. The sequence came from a woman between 18 and 30 years old in good health. The CDR3 sequence is CASSRLAGSQETQYF. Here the CDR3 DNA reads TGCGCCAGCAGCCGACTAGCGGGAAGCCAAGAGACCCAGTACTTC.